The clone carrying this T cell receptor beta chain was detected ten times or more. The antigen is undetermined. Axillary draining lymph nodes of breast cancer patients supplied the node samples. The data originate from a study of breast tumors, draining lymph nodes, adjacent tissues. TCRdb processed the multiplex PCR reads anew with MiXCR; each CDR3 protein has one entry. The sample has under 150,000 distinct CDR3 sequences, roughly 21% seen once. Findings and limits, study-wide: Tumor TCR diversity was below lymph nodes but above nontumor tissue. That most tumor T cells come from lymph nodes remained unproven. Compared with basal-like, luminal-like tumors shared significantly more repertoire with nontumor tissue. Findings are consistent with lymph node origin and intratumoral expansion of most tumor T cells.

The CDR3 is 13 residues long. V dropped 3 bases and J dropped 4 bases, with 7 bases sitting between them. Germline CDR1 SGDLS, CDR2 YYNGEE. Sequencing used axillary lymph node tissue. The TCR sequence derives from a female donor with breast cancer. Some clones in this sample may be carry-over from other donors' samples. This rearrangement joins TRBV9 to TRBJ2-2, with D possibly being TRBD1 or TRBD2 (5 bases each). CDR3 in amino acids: CASSERGTGELFF. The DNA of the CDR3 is TGTGCCAGCAGCGAGAGGGGCACCGGGGAGCTGTTTTTT.